The table lists the clone carrying this TCR beta chain with a count of one. The antigen is unknown. This entry belongs to a study of T cell responses to AZD1222 COVID-19 vaccine. Study information: Analyses pooled second doses at about 4 or about 12 weeks.

Here immunoSEQ multiplex PCR was the method, and the copy in TCRdb shows in-frame clones only, minus some. Among about 110,000 clones, roughly 80% were seen once, and the ten largest hold 5%. Study-wide points: Two doses of AZD1222 preceded a rise in Spike-specific TCR breadth and depth. Just five to seven people given AZD1222 tested seropositive at baseline.

Trimming took 4 bases from V and 3 from J, leaving 12 bases between them. The CDR3 is 15 residues long. Germline V gene data show CDR1 as MNHEY and CDR2 as SMNVEV (reference sequence). The input for sequencing was peripheral blood, taken on day 0 of AZD1222 vaccination. The receptor was derived from an adult in good health. The V call is TRBV27, the J call TRBJ1-4, with a possible D match to TRBD1 (5 bases). The chain's CDR3 is CASSSDRGPNEKLFF. The CDR3 region has the DNA TGTGCCAGCAGTTCCGACCGGGGCCCTAATGAAAAACTGTTTTTT. Based on the CDR3 plus reference TRBV27 and TRBJ1-4, the full variable domain is EAQVTQNPRYLITVTGKKLTVTCSQNMNHEYMSWYRQDPGLGLRQIYYSMNVEVTDKGDVPEGYKVSRKEKRNFPLILESPSPNQTSLYFCASSSDRGPNEKLFFGSGTQLSVL.